This T cell receptor (beta chain) was retrieved from a study of shared clonotypes between healthy human individuals (TCRdb year 2020). With respect to the entire study: A couple of women and three men aged 18 to 49 years were included in the cohort. The study deeply sequenced blood TCR repertoires of about five healthy adults to estimate repertoire size and the extent of clonotype sharing between individuals. To increase sequencing depth and limit assay-specific biases, different laboratories used diverse techniques to prepare libraries and sequence TCR repertoires. Leukapheresis yielded between about 0.9 and 9 billion PBMCs per donor. What the authors observed across the whole study: Pairwise subsampling indicated that sequencing depth was expected to affect the degree of clonotype sharing among donors. Because the study included only a small number of donors, the genetic and exposure-history diversity represented was limited. Sampling was restricted to blood, and TCR repertoires in tissues likely differ from the TCR repertoires found in blood.

Details on this clone: This receptor's antigen is unknown. No much larger clone exists at a distance of one base, and base qualities are not known.

Using the deep immunoSEQ assay, TCR CDR3 regions were amplified from genomic DNA by multiplex PCR. For each cell subset, the extracted genomic DNA was distributed evenly across all wells of several immunoSEQ 96-well plates, and each plate served as one replicate. For unsorted PBMC, around 0.3 ug genomic DNA, equal to 30,000 or so T cell genomes, was loaded into each replicate PCR. Ten immunoSEQ deep assay plates were used to sequence unsorted PBMC genomic DNA. Purified libraries were quantified with a Qubit 3.0 fluorometer, sized on a Bioanalyzer 2100, and re-quantified with the KAPA Library Quantification kit. Every immunoSEQ 96-well plate was sequenced on a separate single-read 150-cycle Illumina NextSeq 550 flow cell. As for how the authors treated the data: Because only junctional sequences without quality scores were contained in the immunoSEQ output, filtering matching that applied to full-length reads could not be performed. To assign V/J genes and CDR3, sequences were annotated using PyIR, a Python wrapper for IgBLAST v1.9, with IMGT germline references. Reads with weak V/J assignments (E-value above 1e-6), missing CDR3, stop codons, out-of-frame junctions, or ambiguous translated residues were removed. A V3J clonotype was defined by an identical inferred V gene, J gene, and CDR3 amino acid sequence. Percentage overlap between repertoires was computed as shared unique clonotypes divided by the size of the smaller repertoire. RTK rarefaction, the Chao1 estimator, and Recon v2.1 estimates of unobserved clonotypes were used to assess repertoire richness. TCRdb limited this immuneACCESS table to in-frame rearrangements with V and J called. A share of clones is missing; checked studies link under half to unresolved V genes, and the rest is unexplained. From that table come the V and J calls and clone size; the DNA was used to work out D and trimming. The sample profile shows about 480,000 clones; nearly 80% of them were found once. The ten largest clones add up to approximately 12% of the sample.

The donors were healthy, HIV-negative adults who had no recently reported acute infections or vaccinations. Every donor was a Caucasian adult residing in Nashville, Tennessee, USA. In the unsorted samples, some 94 million PBMCs were counted, and genomic DNA was extracted using the QIAamp DNA Blood Mini kit. Blood was collected by leukapheresis, and PBMCs were isolated by Ficoll-Histopaque density gradient centrifugation and then cryopreserved in liquid nitrogen vapor phase. Inclusive of the bounding cysteine and phenylalanine, the CDR3 is 16 residues long. The CDR3 DNA has 48 bases and is translated from base 1. V is reduced by 4 bases and J by 0 bases, leaving a spacing of 16 bases between them. The germline V gene sets CDR1 to SGHRS and CDR2 to YFSETQ.

The sequenced sample was PBMCs. The chain was built from TRBV5-1 and TRBJ1-1; a tentative D match to TRBD1 spans 5 bases. This sequence was found in a woman aged 40 to 49 in good health. Some clones in this sample may be carry-over from other donors' samples. The DNA sequence is given as TGCGCCAGCAGCCCGGGGCGCCTTAGGATGAACACTGAAGCTTTCTTT. This sequence encodes CASSPGRLRMNTEAFF.